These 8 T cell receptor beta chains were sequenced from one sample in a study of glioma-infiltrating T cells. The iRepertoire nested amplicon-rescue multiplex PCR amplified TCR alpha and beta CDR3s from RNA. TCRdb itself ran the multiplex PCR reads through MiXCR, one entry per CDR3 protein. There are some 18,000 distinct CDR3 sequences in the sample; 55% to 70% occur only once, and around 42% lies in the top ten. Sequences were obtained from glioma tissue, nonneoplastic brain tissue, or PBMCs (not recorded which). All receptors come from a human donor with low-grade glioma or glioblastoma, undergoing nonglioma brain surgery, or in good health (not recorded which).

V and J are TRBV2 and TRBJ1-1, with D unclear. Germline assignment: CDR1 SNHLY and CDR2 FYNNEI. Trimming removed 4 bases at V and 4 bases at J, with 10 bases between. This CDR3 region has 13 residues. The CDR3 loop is CASSGSGGTEAFF. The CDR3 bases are TGTGCCAGCAGTGGTTCGGGAGGCACTGAAGCTTTCTTT.

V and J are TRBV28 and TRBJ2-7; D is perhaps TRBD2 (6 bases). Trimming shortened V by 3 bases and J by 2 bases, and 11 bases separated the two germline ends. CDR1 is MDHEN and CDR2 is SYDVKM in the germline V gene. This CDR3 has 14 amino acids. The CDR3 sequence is CASSLGGDAYEQYF. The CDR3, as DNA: TGTGCCAGCAGTTTGGGGGGAGACGCCTACGAGCAGTACTTC. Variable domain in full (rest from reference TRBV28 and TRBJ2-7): DVKVTQSSRYLVKRTGEKVFLECVQDMDHENMFWYRQDPGLGLRLIYFSYDVKMKEKGDIPEGYSVSREKKERFSLILESASTNQTSMYLCASSLGGDAYEQYFGPGTRLTVT.

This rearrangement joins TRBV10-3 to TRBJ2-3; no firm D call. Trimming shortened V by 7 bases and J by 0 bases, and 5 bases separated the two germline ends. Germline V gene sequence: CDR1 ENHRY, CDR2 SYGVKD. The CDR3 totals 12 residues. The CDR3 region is CAIKGSTDTQYF. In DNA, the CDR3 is TGTGCCATCAAAGGCAGCACAGATACGCAGTATTTT.

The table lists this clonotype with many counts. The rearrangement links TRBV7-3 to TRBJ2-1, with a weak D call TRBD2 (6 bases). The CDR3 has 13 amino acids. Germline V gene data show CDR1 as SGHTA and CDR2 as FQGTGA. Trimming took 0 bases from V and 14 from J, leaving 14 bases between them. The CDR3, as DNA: TGTGCCAGCAGCTTAACGCTGGGGGGTCCTAAGTTCTTC. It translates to CASSLTLGGPKFF. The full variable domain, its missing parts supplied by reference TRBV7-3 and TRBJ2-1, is GAGVSQTPSNKVTEKGKYVELRCDPISGHTALYWYRQSLGQGPEFLIYFQGTGAADDSGLPNDRFFAVRPEGSVSTLKIQRTERGDSAVYLCASSLTLGGPKFFGPGTRLTVL.

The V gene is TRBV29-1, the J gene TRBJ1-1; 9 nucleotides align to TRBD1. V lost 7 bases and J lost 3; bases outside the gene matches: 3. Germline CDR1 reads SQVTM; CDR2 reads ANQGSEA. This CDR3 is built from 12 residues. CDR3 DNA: TGCAGCGGAGACAGGGGGGACACTGAAGCTTTCTTT. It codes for CSGDRGDTEAFF.

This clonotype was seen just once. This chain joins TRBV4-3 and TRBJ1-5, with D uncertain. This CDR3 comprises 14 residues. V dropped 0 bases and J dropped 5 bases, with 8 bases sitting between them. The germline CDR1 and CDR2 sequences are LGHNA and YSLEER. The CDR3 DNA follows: TGCGCCAGCAGCCAAGATTATGATTATCAGCCCCAGCATTTT. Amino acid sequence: CASSQDYDYQPQHF.

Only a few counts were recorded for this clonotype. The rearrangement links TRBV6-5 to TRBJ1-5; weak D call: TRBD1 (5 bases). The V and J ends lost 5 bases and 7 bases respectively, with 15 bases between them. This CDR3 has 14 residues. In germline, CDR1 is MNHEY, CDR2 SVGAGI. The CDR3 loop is CASSAKGRRQPQHF. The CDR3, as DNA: TGTGCCAGCAGTGCTAAGGGACGACGACAGCCCCAGCATTTT.

For the CDR3, the DNA is TGTGCCAGCAGTTACTTCCGACGGACGAGAGGAAGCACTGAAGCTTTCTTT. As protein: CASSYFRRTRGSTEAFF. V and J are TRBV6-2 or TRBV6-3 and TRBJ1-1; D ambiguous. In germline, CDR1 is MNHEY, CDR2 SVGEGT. Trimming shortened V by 1 base and J by 4 bases, and 19 bases separated the two germline ends. There are 17 residues in the CDR3.